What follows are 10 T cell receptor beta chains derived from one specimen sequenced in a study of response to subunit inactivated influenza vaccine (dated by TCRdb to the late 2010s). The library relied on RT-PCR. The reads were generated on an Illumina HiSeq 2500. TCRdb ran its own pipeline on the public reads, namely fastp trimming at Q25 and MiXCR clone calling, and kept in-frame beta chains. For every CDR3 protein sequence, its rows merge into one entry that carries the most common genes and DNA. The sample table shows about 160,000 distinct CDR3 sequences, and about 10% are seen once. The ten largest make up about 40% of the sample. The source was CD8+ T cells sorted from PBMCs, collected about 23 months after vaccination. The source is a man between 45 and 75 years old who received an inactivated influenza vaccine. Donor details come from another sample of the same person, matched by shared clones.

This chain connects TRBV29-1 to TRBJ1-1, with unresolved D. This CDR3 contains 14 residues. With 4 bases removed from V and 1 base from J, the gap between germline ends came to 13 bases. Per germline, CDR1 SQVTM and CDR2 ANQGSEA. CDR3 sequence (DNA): TGCAGCGTTGCGCTAAGTACAGAGAACACTGAAGCTTTCTTT. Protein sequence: CSVALSTENTEAFF.

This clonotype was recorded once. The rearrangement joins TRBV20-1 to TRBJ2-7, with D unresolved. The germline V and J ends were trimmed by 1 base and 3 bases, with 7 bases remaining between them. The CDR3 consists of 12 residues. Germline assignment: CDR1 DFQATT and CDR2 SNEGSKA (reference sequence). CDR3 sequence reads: CSARARYYEQYF. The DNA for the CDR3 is TGCAGTGCTAGAGCCAGGTACTACGAGCAGTACTTC.

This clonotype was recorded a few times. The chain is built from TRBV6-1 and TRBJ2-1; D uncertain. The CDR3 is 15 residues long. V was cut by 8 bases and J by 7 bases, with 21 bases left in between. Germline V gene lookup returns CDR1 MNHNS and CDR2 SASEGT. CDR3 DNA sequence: TGTGCCAGCGGCGCCGGGCCCAATCCGAGGAATGAGCAGTTCTTC. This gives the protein CASGAGPNPRNEQFF.

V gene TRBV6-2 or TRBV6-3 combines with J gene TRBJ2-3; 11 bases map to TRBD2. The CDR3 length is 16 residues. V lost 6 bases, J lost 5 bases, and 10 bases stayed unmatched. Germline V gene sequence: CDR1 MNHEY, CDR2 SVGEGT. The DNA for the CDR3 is TGTGCCAGCAGCGAACTAGCGGGGGCTGCACAAGATACGCAGTATTTT. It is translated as CASSELAGAAQDTQYF.

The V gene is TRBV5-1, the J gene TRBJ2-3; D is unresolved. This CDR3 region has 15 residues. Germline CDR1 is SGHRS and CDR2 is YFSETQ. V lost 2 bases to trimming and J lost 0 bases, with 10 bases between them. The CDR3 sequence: CASSFGVASTDTQYF. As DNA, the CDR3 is TGCGCCAGCAGCTTCGGAGTGGCTAGCACAGATACGCAGTATTTT.

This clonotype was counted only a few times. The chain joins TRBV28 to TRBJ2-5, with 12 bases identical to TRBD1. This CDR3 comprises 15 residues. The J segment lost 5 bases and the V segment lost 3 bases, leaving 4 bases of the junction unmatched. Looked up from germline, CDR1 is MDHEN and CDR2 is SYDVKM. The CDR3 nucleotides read TGTGCCAGCAGTTTGGGGACAGGGGGCGGGGAGACCCAGTACTTC. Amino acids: CASSLGTGGGETQYF.

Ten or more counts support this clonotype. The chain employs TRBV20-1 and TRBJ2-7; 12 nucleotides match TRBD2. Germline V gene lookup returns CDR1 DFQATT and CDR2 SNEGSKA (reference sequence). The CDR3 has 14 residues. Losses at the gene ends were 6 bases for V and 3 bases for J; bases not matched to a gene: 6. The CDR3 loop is CSALTLAGGYEQYF. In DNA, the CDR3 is TGCAGTGCCCTCACACTAGCGGGAGGCTACGAGCAGTACTTC.

The CDR3 DNA is TGTGCCAGCAGTAGCCTTGGGGGGACCACAGATACGCAGTATTTT. It encodes CASSSLGGTTDTQYF. The chain joins TRBV28 to TRBJ2-3; possible D gene TRBD2, 6 bases. CDR3 length: 15 amino acids. V was cut by 5 bases and J by 2 bases, with 14 bases left in between. From germline, CDR1 is MDHEN and CDR2 SYDVKM. Variable domain in full (rest from reference TRBV28 and TRBJ2-3): DVKVTQSSRYLVKRTGEKVFLECVQDMDHENMFWYRQDPGLGLRLIYFSYDVKMKEKGDIPEGYSVSREKKERFSLILESASTNQTSMYLCASSSLGGTTDTQYFGPGTRLTVL.

CDR3 in DNA: TGTGCCAGCAGAATGAACACGGGGGCTGCCTACGAGCAGTACTTC. Its protein is CASRMNTGAAYEQYF. The chain links TRBV28 to TRBJ2-7; the D call may be TRBD1 or TRBD2 (6 bases each). Per the germline V gene, CDR1 is MDHEN and CDR2 is SYDVKM. The CDR3 is 15 amino acids. The germline V and J ends were trimmed by 6 bases and 2 bases, with 17 bases remaining between them.

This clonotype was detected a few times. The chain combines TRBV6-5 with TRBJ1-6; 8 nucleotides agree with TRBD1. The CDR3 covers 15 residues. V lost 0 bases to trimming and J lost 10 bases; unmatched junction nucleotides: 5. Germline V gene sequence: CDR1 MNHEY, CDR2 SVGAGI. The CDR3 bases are TGTGCCAGCAGTTACTCGGACAGGGAGAGGTCACCCCTCCACTTT. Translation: CASSYSDRERSPLHF.